This T cell receptor beta chain was documented in a study of blood T cell repertoires in COVID-19. Germline V gene data show CDR1 as SQVTM and CDR2 as ANQGSEA. The CDR3 is 13 residues long. Trimming cost V 7 bases and J 6 bases; bases outside gene matches: 11. TCRdb's table, derived via immunoSEQ multiplex PCR, lists solely in-frame clones and lacks some. The sample holds 130,000 or so clones, roughly 90% seen once. Sample: peripheral blood. This chain joins TRBV29-1 and TRBJ1-1; 7 bases line up with TRBD1. The source of this sequence is a man aged 45-60 years with acute or convalescent COVID-19. The CDR3 reads CSAEDRRGAEAFF. CDR3 sequence (DNA): TGCAGCGCCGAGGACAGGCGGGGGGCTGAAGCTTTCTTT.